This TCR beta chain was found in a study of somatic mutations in cytotoxic T cells in rheumatoid arthritis. CDR3 length: 14 residues. V dropped 3 bases and J dropped 3; count of bases not matched to a gene: 3. Looked up from germline, CDR1 is SGHAT and CDR2 is FQNNGV. The protocol was immunoSEQ multiplex PCR, while the TCRdb copy is restricted to in-frame clones and leaves out a portion. The data show more than 15,000 clones, just under 85% seen once. The sequenced sample consisted of CD8+ T cells sorted from blood. The receptor comes from an adult with rheumatoid arthritis. The chain is built from TRBV11-2 and TRBJ2-7; 9 positions agree with TRBD2. CDR3 nucleotide sequence: TGTGCCAGCAGCTTCTCAGCGGGAGGCTACGAGCAGTACTTC. Amino acids: CASSFSAGGYEQYF. The whole variable domain, filled in from reference TRBV11-2 and TRBJ2-7, reads EAGVAQSPRYKIIEKRQSVAFWCNPISGHATLYWYQQILGQGPKLLIQFQNNGVVDDSQLPKDRFSAERLKGVDSTLKIQPAKLEDSAVYLCASSFSAGGYEQYFGPGTRLTVT.